This TCR beta chain was recorded in a study of technical replicates of blood from several donors. Method: immunoSEQ multiplex PCR; TCRdb's copy keeps in-frame clones and lacks some. The data contain fewer than 90,000 clones, roughly 97% of them singletons. Specimen: T cells isolated from PBMCs. The clonotype originates from a human donor in good health.

This CDR3 is CASSLNTEGYGYTF. In DNA, the CDR3 is TGTGCCAGCAGTTTAAACACCGAGGGCTATGGCTACACCTTC. The rearrangement joins TRBV27 to TRBJ1-2; D unclear. CDR1 MNHEY and CDR2 SMNVEV come from the germline V gene (reference sequence). The CDR3 consists of 14 residues. Trimming removed 2 bases from V and 4 bases from J, with 11 bases in between.